A selection of T cell receptor beta chains follows, all from one sample in a study of monozygotic twins with inflammatory bowel disease. TCRdb re-called the 5' RACE reads; one entry per CDR3 protein, DNA not given. With fewer than 350,000 distinct CDR3 sequences in the sample, the ten largest clones hold around 2%. Sequencing was performed on blood. These receptors were obtained from a human donor with ulcerative colitis or Crohn's disease, or a healthy co-twin of an affected twin (not recorded which). The CDR3 runs from the conserved cysteine through the conserved F or W.

v_call: TRBV12-3/TRBV12-4
j_call: TRBJ1-2
cdr3_aa: CASTWSGWGFTSNYGYTF

v_call: TRBV20-1
j_call: TRBJ1-1
cdr3_aa: CSAKAGENTEAFF

v_call: TRBV27
j_call: TRBJ2-4
cdr3_aa: CASSSNRWDSKNIQYF

v_call: TRBV5-1
j_call: TRBJ2-4
cdr3_aa: CASSLADLPGDIQYF

v_call: TRBV19
j_call: TRBJ2-1
cdr3_aa: CASSMGGTGNEQFF

v_call: TRBV19
j_call: TRBJ1-1
cdr3_aa: CASSPSPGQGARYREGTEAFF

v_call: TRBV24-1
j_call: TRBJ2-5
cdr3_aa: CATSKTSFGQETQYF

v_call: TRBV5-1
j_call: TRBJ2-3
cdr3_aa: CASSLAGVRTDTQYF

v_call: TRBV20-1
j_call: TRBJ2-1
cdr3_aa: CSAPPRHVYNEQFF

v_call: TRBV21-1
j_call: TRBJ2-2
cdr3_aa: CASSKRTSGSNGELFF

v_call: TRBV12-3/TRBV12-4
j_call: TRBJ1-2
cdr3_aa: CASSRGTTRGYGYTF

v_call: TRBV7-9
j_call: TRBJ2-1
cdr3_aa: CASSRSGGSVSYNEQFF

v_call: TRBV5-1
j_call: TRBJ2-1
cdr3_aa: CASSFASGGQVNNEQFF

v_call: TRBV12-3/TRBV12-4
j_call: TRBJ2-7
cdr3_aa: CASSLALGQGGSYEQYF

v_call: TRBV18
j_call: TRBJ1-5
cdr3_aa: CASSTTGGLSQPQHF

v_call: TRBV5-1
j_call: TRBJ2-7
cdr3_aa: CASSTGQSSYEQYF

v_call: TRBV29-1
j_call: TRBJ2-1
cdr3_aa: CSVLAGGTWNEQFF

v_call: TRBV12-3/TRBV12-4
j_call: TRBJ2-3
cdr3_aa: CASSFQRSSTDTQYF

v_call: TRBV29-1
j_call: TRBJ2-7
cdr3_aa: CSVENPAGTGHEQYF

v_call: TRBV12-3/TRBV12-4
j_call: TRBJ1-3
cdr3_aa: CASSLIGRASSGNTIYF

v_call: TRBV5-1
j_call: TRBJ2-2
cdr3_aa: CASSQSGGNTGELFF

v_call: TRBV20-1
j_call: TRBJ2-5
cdr3_aa: CSARPGTHKETQYF

v_call: TRBV5-1
j_call: TRBJ1-1
cdr3_aa: CASSLEEDEGTEAFF

v_call: TRBV9
j_call: TRBJ1-5
cdr3_aa: CASSVAGAQDQPQHF

v_call: TRBV6-2/TRBV6-3
j_call: TRBJ1-5
cdr3_aa: CASSYAPGQPQHF